Listed below are T cell receptor beta chains from one sample, sequenced in a study of blood T cell repertoires in COVID-19. Sequenced by immunoSEQ multiplex PCR; TCRdb stores in-frame clones only, minus some. The table lists just over 150,000 clones, just under 95% of them singletons. Material for sequencing was peripheral blood. These receptors came from a woman aged 45-59 years with acute or convalescent COVID-19. Both conserved end residues are part of each CDR3. Fields, in order: clone size, V gene, CDR3 length, D gene, J gene, CDR3 DNA, CDR3 protein. A D gene is named only where the DNA matches it firmly. Not every row has a clone size; where given, it reads once, few, many or a size class.

size: -; V: TRBV9; length: 16; D: TRBD1; J: TRBJ1-1; DNA: TGTGCCAGCAGCGTAGCACCGGGACAGGGGAACACTGAAGCTTTCTTT; CDR3: CASSVAPGQGNTEAFF
size: -; V: TRBV7-2; length: 17; D: TRBD2; J: TRBJ2-1; DNA: TGTGCCAGCAGCATCAGCTTTCTAGCGGGAGGATTCGGTGAGCAGTTCTTC; CDR3: CASSISFLAGGFGEQFF
size: -; V: TRBV6-5; length: 15; D: -; J: TRBJ1-1; DNA: TGTGCCAGCAGTTACTCGTCAACAGCCAACACTGAAGCTTTCTTT; CDR3: CASSYSSTANTEAFF
size: -; V: TRBV7-2; length: 13; D: TRBD2; J: TRBJ2-5; DNA: TGTGCCAGCAGCGGGAGGGCCGCAGAGACCCAGTACTTC; CDR3: CASSGRAAETQYF
size: once; V: TRBV2; length: 15; D: -; J: TRBJ1-2; DNA: TGTGCCAGCAGTGAAGGCGGACAGCAGAACTATGGCTACACCTTC; CDR3: CASSEGGQQNYGYTF
size: -; V: TRBV24-1; length: 17; D: TRBD2; J: TRBJ2-5; DNA: TGTGCCACCAGTGACGGACATTACGGGAGGGGAAAGGAGACCCAGTACTTC; CDR3: CATSDGHYGRGKETQYF
size: -; V: TRBV27; length: 15; D: -; J: TRBJ2-2; DNA: TGTGCCAGCAGTTTACAGGGTTTCAACACCGGGGAGCTGTTTTTT; CDR3: CASSLQGFNTGELFF
size: -; V: TRBV6-2/TRBV6-3; length: 16; D: TRBD2; J: TRBJ2-7; DNA: TGTGCCAGCAGTGCACCCGGACTAGCGGGAGGGTACGAGCAGTACTTC; CDR3: CASSAPGLAGGYEQYF
size: -; V: TRBV7-2; length: 15; D: TRBD2; J: TRBJ2-1; DNA: TGTGCCAGCAGCCCGATAGCGGGAGCCTACAATGAGCAGTTCTTC; CDR3: CASSPIAGAYNEQFF
size: -; V: TRBV30; length: 12; D: TRBD2; J: TRBJ2-1; DNA: TGTGCCTGGAGCCAAGGAGCGGGGGAGCAGTTCTTC; CDR3: CAWSQGAGEQFF
size: -; V: TRBV15; length: 16; D: -; J: TRBJ1-6; DNA: TGTGCCACCAGCAGACCGCGCAGAACCAGGGATTCACCCCTCCACTTT; CDR3: CATSRPRRTRDSPLHF
size: once; V: TRBV2; length: 14; D: -; J: TRBJ2-5; DNA: TGTGCCAGCAGTGAAAGAACGGTTCAAGAGACCCAGTACTTC; CDR3: CASSERTVQETQYF
size: -; V: TRBV12-3/TRBV12-4; length: 13; D: -; J: TRBJ1-5; DNA: TGTGCCAGCAGTTTATTCCGGGGTCAGCCCCAGCATTTT; CDR3: CASSLFRGQPQHF
size: -; V: TRBV4-1; length: 16; D: -; J: TRBJ1-3; DNA: TGCGCCAGCAGCCAAGAAGTGGCCCGCTCTGGAAACACCATATATTTT; CDR3: CASSQEVARSGNTIYF
size: -; V: TRBV12-5; length: 13; D: -; J: TRBJ2-1; DNA: TGTGCTAGTGGTCTTTCGGGGGACAATGAGCAGTTCTTC; CDR3: CASGLSGDNEQFF
size: -; V: TRBV5-5; length: 20; D: TRBD1; J: TRBJ1-5; DNA: TGTGCCAGCAGCCTCGGGGTGGGACAGGGGGCTCTCGGGAGCAATCAGCCCCAGCATTTT; CDR3: CASSLGVGQGALGSNQPQHF
size: -; V: TRBV27; length: 13; D: -; J: TRBJ1-2; DNA: TGTGCCAGCAGCATGGGGAGGAACTATGGCTACACCTTC; CDR3: CASSMGRNYGYTF
size: -; V: TRBV7-8; length: 15; D: TRBD2; J: TRBJ2-1; DNA: TGTGCCAGCAGCTTTAGCGGGAGGATGGACAATGAGCAGTTCTTC; CDR3: CASSFSGRMDNEQFF
size: -; V: TRBV29-1; length: 12; D: -; J: TRBJ1-4; DNA: TGCAGCGTTGAAACAGGAGATGAAAAACTGTTTTTT; CDR3: CSVETGDEKLFF
size: -; V: TRBV6-5; length: 16; D: -; J: TRBJ2-7; DNA: TGTGCCAGCAGTTACAGTTATCGGAGCAGCTCCTACGAGCAGTACTTC; CDR3: CASSYSYRSSSYEQYF
size: -; V: TRBV2; length: 12; D: -; J: TRBJ1-1; DNA: TGTGCCAGCAGTCCGGACTTTCCTGAGGCTTTCTTT; CDR3: CASSPDFPEAFF
size: -; V: TRBV10-3; length: 13; D: -; J: TRBJ2-3; DNA: TGTGCCATCAGTGCACTTTTCACAGATACGCAGTATTTT; CDR3: CAISALFTDTQYF
size: once; V: TRBV7-8; length: 17; D: TRBD1; J: TRBJ1-2; DNA: TGTGCCAGCAGCTTCGGACAGGTTTATGGAGCTAACTATGGCTACACCTTC; CDR3: CASSFGQVYGANYGYTF
size: once; V: TRBV24-1; length: 12; D: -; J: TRBJ1-5; DNA: TGTGCCACCAGCGGTTCCAATCAGCCCCAGCATTTT; CDR3: CATSGSNQPQHF
size: once; V: TRBV7-2; length: 15; D: -; J: TRBJ2-7; DNA: TGTGCCAGCAGCCGTAGCTATGCAAGGAGCGGAGAGCAGTACTTC; CDR3: CASSRSYARSGEQYF
size: -; V: TRBV18; length: 15; D: -; J: TRBJ1-2; DNA: TGTGCCAGCGCGAAGCAACCGGGACAAAACTATGGCTACACCTTC; CDR3: CASAKQPGQNYGYTF
size: -; V: TRBV24-1; length: 14; D: -; J: TRBJ2-3; DNA: TGTGCCACCAGTGGGACGGGGGGCACAGATACGCAGTATTTT; CDR3: CATSGTGGTDTQYF
size: -; V: TRBV11-1; length: 18; D: TRBD2; J: TRBJ2-1; DNA: TGTGCCAGCAGCTTAGCCGCTAGCGGGGGGGGATCGTACAATGAGCAGTTCTTC; CDR3: CASSLAASGGGSYNEQFF
size: -; V: TRBV7-8; length: 15; D: -; J: TRBJ2-7; DNA: TGTGCCAGCAGCCCCGGCCAAGGGGGAACCTACGAGCAGTACTTC; CDR3: CASSPGQGGTYEQYF
size: -; V: TRBV24-1; length: 13; D: -; J: TRBJ2-2; DNA: TGTGCCTCATCCGGGATGACCACCGGGGAGCTGTTTTTT; CDR3: CASSGMTTGELFF
size: -; V: TRBV10-2; length: 13; D: -; J: TRBJ2-7; DNA: TGCGCCAGCAGTGAGTGGGCGGGCTACGAGCAGTACTTC; CDR3: CASSEWAGYEQYF
size: once; V: TRBV28; length: 16; D: -; J: TRBJ1-2; DNA: TGTGCCAGCAGCGGAATGAGGGCTACTACTAACTATGGCTACACCTTC; CDR3: CASSGMRATTNYGYTF
size: -; V: TRBV5-6; length: 14; D: -; J: TRBJ1-5; DNA: TGTGCCAGCAGCTTGCGACACGCCGCACAGCCCCAGCATTTT; CDR3: CASSLRHAAQPQHF
size: -; V: TRBV24-1; length: 14; D: -; J: TRBJ2-7; DNA: TGTGCCACCAGTGATGGCGGCAGGGGCTACGAGCAGTACTTC; CDR3: CATSDGGRGYEQYF
size: -; V: TRBV27; length: 15; D: -; J: TRBJ2-7; DNA: TGTGCCAGCAGTTTCCGCCAAGGGGTCCTAGACGAGCAGTACTTC; CDR3: CASSFRQGVLDEQYF
size: -; V: TRBV7-2; length: 12; D: -; J: TRBJ1-1; DNA: TGTGCCAGCAGACCCGATCGGGGTGAAGCTTTCTTT; CDR3: CASRPDRGEAFF
size: -; V: TRBV6-2/TRBV6-3; length: 15; D: -; J: TRBJ2-2; DNA: TGTGCCAGCAGTTACCGGGCCAGGGGAACCGGGGAGCTGTTTTTT; CDR3: CASSYRARGTGELFF
size: once; V: TRBV2; length: 15; D: -; J: TRBJ2-7; DNA: TGTGCCAGCAGCGAAACAGGGACCTACTCCTACGAGCAGTACTTC; CDR3: CASSETGTYSYEQYF
size: -; V: TRBV15; length: 18; D: TRBD1; J: TRBJ2-1; DNA: TGTGCCACCAGCAGCGGGACAGCCTCTCTAAGCTCCTACAATGAGCAGTTCTTC; CDR3: CATSSGTASLSSYNEQFF
size: -; V: TRBV4-1; length: 14; D: TRBD1; J: TRBJ2-7; DNA: TGCGCCAGCAGCCGAGGGACAGTTACCTACGAGCAGTACTTC; CDR3: CASSRGTVTYEQYF
size: -; V: TRBV24-1; length: 15; D: -; J: TRBJ1-4; DNA: TGTGCCACCAGTGATTCACGGGGGGCCGGTGAAAAACTGTTTTTT; CDR3: CATSDSRGAGEKLFF
size: -; V: TRBV6-1; length: 15; D: -; J: TRBJ1-6; DNA: TGTGCCAGCAGTGAACGGACAATAACTAATTCACCCCTCCACTTT; CDR3: CASSERTITNSPLHF
size: -; V: TRBV10-3; length: 15; D: TRBD1; J: TRBJ1-4; DNA: TGTGCCATCAGTCTTGGGACAGGGAATTTTGAAAAACTGTTTTTT; CDR3: CAISLGTGNFEKLFF
size: -; V: TRBV27; length: 15; D: TRBD1; J: TRBJ1-2; DNA: TGTGCCAGCAGTTTAACCGCAGGGGGTTCTGGGGGCTACACCTTC; CDR3: CASSLTAGGSGGYTF
size: -; V: TRBV14; length: 16; D: -; J: TRBJ2-7; DNA: TGTGCCAGCAGCCAAGACAAAACAGGATTCTCCTACGAGCAGTACTTC; CDR3: CASSQDKTGFSYEQYF
size: -; V: TRBV5-6; length: 16; D: -; J: TRBJ1-2; DNA: TGTGCCAGCAGCTTGTATAGGCAGGAACGAAACTATGGCTACACCTTC; CDR3: CASSLYRQERNYGYTF
size: once; V: TRBV14; length: 12; D: -; J: TRBJ2-7; DNA: TGTGCCAGCAGCCAAGACAGGGGCGAGCAGTACTTC; CDR3: CASSQDRGEQYF
size: -; V: TRBV19; length: 14; D: -; J: TRBJ2-3; DNA: TGTGCCAGCAGGGACTCCAGAAGCACAGATACGCAGTATTTT; CDR3: CASRDSRSTDTQYF
size: -; V: TRBV4-1; length: 17; D: TRBD1; J: TRBJ2-1; DNA: TGCGCCAGCAGCCAAGATTCTGGGACAGGGAGGCACAATGAGCAGTTCTTC; CDR3: CASSQDSGTGRHNEQFF
size: -; V: TRBV19; length: 17; D: TRBD2; J: TRBJ2-2; DNA: TGTGCCAGTAGCCCATGGACTAGCTCTTCGAACACCGGGGAGCTGTTTTTT; CDR3: CASSPWTSSSNTGELFF
size: -; V: TRBV28; length: 15; D: TRBD1; J: TRBJ1-2; DNA: TGTGCCAGCAGGGATGGGACAGGGCTTTCCTATGGCTACACCTTC; CDR3: CASRDGTGLSYGYTF
size: -; V: TRBV7-9; length: 16; D: TRBD2; J: TRBJ2-7; DNA: TGTGCCAGCAGCTTAGGGCTAGCGGGACCTCTAAACGAGCAGTACTTC; CDR3: CASSLGLAGPLNEQYF
size: -; V: TRBV20-1; length: 11; D: TRBD2; J: TRBJ2-1; DNA: TGCAGTGCTCGGACTAGCGGAGAGCAGTTCTTC; CDR3: CSARTSGEQFF
size: -; V: TRBV4-1; length: 14; D: -; J: TRBJ2-5; DNA: TGCGCCAGCAGCCAACTCTCGAGAGGGGAGACCCAGTACTTC; CDR3: CASSQLSRGETQYF
size: -; V: TRBV6-5; length: 13; D: -; J: TRBJ1-2; DNA: TGTGCCAGCAGTCCCGGGGGTATGGATGGCTACACCTTC; CDR3: CASSPGGMDGYTF
size: -; V: TRBV28; length: 15; D: TRBD1; J: TRBJ1-5; DNA: TGTGCCAGCAGTCTCGACAGGGATGGGGATCAGCCCCAGCATTTT; CDR3: CASSLDRDGDQPQHF
size: once; V: TRBV2; length: 11; D: -; J: TRBJ1-1; DNA: TGTGCCAGCAGTGTCTGGGAGGAAGCTTTCTTT; CDR3: CASSVWEEAFF
size: -; V: TRBV28; length: 15; D: -; J: TRBJ1-2; DNA: TGTGCCAGCAGTTTATGGGCGGGGGATGAGGATGGCTACACCTTC; CDR3: CASSLWAGDEDGYTF
size: -; V: TRBV28; length: 15; D: TRBD1; J: TRBJ1-2; DNA: TGTGCCAGCAGTTTACAACAGGGGTACGACTATGGCTACACCTTC; CDR3: CASSLQQGYDYGYTF
size: -; V: TRBV15; length: 15; D: -; J: TRBJ1-3; DNA: TGTGCCACCAGCAGAGTTCGCGGAAGTGGAAACACCATATATTTT; CDR3: CATSRVRGSGNTIYF